The rows below give T cell receptor beta chains drawn from one sample of a study of T-cell memory formation after mild COVID-19. TCRdb used MiXCR to reprocess the 5' RACE reads, holding one entry per CDR3 protein. The table lists 120,000 to 150,000 distinct CDR3 sequences, 14% of them singletons. The sample was PBMCs or a T cell subset sorted from them (not recorded which). The receptor source for this set is an adult woman who had mild COVID-19 (a few samples of this study predate the infection). Cell type and time point are not known. Each CDR3 is given with its conserved first and last residue. D genes are given only for firm matches. Only some rows state a clone size, as once, few, many or a class for expanded clones.

TRBV20-1	-	13	TRBJ2-2	few	TGCAGTGCTAGAGAGCCGCTCACCGGGGAGCTGTTTTTT	CSAREPLTGELFF
TRBV12-3/TRBV12-4	-	14	TRBJ2-7	few	TGTGCCAGCAGGGATACGGGACTCTCCTACGAGCAGTACTTC	CASRDTGLSYEQYF
TRBV15	TRBD1	15	TRBJ1-5	few	TGTGCCACCAGCAGTTACCGGGACAGCCGACAGCCCCAGCATTTT	CATSSYRDSRQPQHF
TRBV4-3	TRBD2	17	TRBJ2-5	-	TGCGCCAGCAGCCAAGGGCTAGCGGGAGGGGCCGGGGAGACCCAGTACTTC	CASSQGLAGGAGETQYF
TRBV7-3	-	15	TRBJ1-1	-	TGTGCCAGCAGCCTTACAGGGTTCCCGAACACTGAAGCTTTCTTT	CASSLTGFPNTEAFF
TRBV12-3/TRBV12-4	TRBD1	15	TRBJ2-7	few	TGTGCCAGCAGTTTAAGCGGGGACAGGGAGTACGAGCAGTACTTC	CASSLSGDREYEQYF
TRBV4-3	TRBD2	15	TRBJ2-5	-	TGCGCCAGCAGCCAAGGGACTAGCGGGAGAGAGACCCAGTACTTC	CASSQGTSGRETQYF
TRBV5-4	-	14	TRBJ2-7	few	TGTGCCAGCAGCCACGGGACCGTGGGGTACGAGCAGTACTTC	CASSHGTVGYEQYF
TRBV6-5	-	15	TRBJ2-1	-	TGTGCCAGCAGCCCCGGGATTTCCACTAACAATGAGCAGTTCTTC	CASSPGISTNNEQFF
TRBV7-3	TRBD1	16	TRBJ2-3	few	TGTGCCAGCAGCCCTTGGGGACAGGCCCCAGCAGATACGCAGTATTTT	CASSPWGQAPADTQYF
TRBV7-9	-	14	TRBJ1-1	few	TGTGCCAGCAGCCAAAGTGGGGGAGACACTGAAGCTTTCTTT	CASSQSGGDTEAFF
TRBV11-3	-	14	TRBJ2-1	-	TGTGCCAGCAGCTTAGTTAACTCCTACAATGAGCAGTTCTTC	CASSLVNSYNEQFF
TRBV11-3	TRBD1	15	TRBJ2-1	-	TGTGCCAGCAGCTCGGGGACAGGGAGGTACAATGAGCAGTTCTTC	CASSSGTGRYNEQFF
TRBV7-8	-	14	TRBJ2-1	-	TGTGCCAGCAGCACCCCTCGGGATAAGCATGAGCAGTTCTTC	CASSTPRDKHEQFF
TRBV4-1	TRBD2	13	TRBJ2-1	-	TGCGCCAGCAAGGGAGGGAGCTACAATGGGCAGTTCTTC	CASKGGSYNGQFF
TRBV20-1	TRBD2	14	TRBJ2-1	few	TGCAGTGCTCCTAGCGGCCCTATTTACAATGAGCAGTTCTTC	CSAPSGPIYNEQFF
TRBV5-5	-	14	TRBJ2-1	few	TGTGCCAGCAGCTTGGGTGCTAGTCACAATGAGCAGTTCTTC	CASSLGASHNEQFF
TRBV11-1	-	18	TRBJ1-1	few	TGTGCCAGCAGCTACCGGGGTGGCACGGGAATAATTTATACTGAAGCTTTCTTT	CASSYRGGTGIIYTEAFF
TRBV4-3	TRBD2	16	TRBJ2-1	-	TGCGCCAGCAGCCAAGATCTAACTAGCGGGGTAGATGAGCAGTTCTTC	CASSQDLTSGVDEQFF